This T cell receptor beta chain was identified during a study of blood T cell repertoires in COVID-19. In the authors' workflow: It was from reference gene primer amplification that nucleated cell counts were estimated. Sequencing was performed with immunoSEQ multiplex PCR; in TCRdb, only in-frame clones are kept and a portion is missing. V and J calls and clone size are given by that table; D and trimming were obtained from the DNA. The sample includes approximately 90,000 clones, over 65% of them seen just once. The V gene's germline CDR1 is LGHNA and CDR2 YNFKEQ. J was trimmed by 3 bases and V by 0 bases; bases with no gene match: 15. The CDR3 runs to 20 residues.

This rearrangement joins TRBV4-2 to TRBJ2-7, with 12 bases aligning to TRBD2. The TCR originated in a human donor in a cohort sampled during active COVID-19. Sequencing was performed on peripheral blood. Here the CDR3 DNA reads TGTGCCAGCAGCCAAGATCTCCCCTTGGGGCTAGCGGGAGGGCTCTACGAGCAGTACTTC. Residues: CASSQDLPLGLAGGLYEQYF.